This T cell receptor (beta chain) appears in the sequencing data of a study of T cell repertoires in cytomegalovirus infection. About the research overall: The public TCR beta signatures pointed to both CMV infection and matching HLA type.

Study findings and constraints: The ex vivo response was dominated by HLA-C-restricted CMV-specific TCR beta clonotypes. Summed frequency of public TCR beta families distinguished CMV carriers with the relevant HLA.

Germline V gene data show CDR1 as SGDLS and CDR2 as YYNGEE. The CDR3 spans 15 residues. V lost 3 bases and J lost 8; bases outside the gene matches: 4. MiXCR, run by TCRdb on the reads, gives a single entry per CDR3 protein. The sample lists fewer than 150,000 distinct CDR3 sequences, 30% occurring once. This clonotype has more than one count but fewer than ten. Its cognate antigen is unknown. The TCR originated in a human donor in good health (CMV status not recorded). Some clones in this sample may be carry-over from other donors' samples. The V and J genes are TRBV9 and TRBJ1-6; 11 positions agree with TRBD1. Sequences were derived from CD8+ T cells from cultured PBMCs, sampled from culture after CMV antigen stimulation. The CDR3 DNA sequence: TGTGCCAGCAGCGGGAGGGACAGGGGGTATTCACCCCTCCACTTT. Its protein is CASSGRDRGYSPLHF.